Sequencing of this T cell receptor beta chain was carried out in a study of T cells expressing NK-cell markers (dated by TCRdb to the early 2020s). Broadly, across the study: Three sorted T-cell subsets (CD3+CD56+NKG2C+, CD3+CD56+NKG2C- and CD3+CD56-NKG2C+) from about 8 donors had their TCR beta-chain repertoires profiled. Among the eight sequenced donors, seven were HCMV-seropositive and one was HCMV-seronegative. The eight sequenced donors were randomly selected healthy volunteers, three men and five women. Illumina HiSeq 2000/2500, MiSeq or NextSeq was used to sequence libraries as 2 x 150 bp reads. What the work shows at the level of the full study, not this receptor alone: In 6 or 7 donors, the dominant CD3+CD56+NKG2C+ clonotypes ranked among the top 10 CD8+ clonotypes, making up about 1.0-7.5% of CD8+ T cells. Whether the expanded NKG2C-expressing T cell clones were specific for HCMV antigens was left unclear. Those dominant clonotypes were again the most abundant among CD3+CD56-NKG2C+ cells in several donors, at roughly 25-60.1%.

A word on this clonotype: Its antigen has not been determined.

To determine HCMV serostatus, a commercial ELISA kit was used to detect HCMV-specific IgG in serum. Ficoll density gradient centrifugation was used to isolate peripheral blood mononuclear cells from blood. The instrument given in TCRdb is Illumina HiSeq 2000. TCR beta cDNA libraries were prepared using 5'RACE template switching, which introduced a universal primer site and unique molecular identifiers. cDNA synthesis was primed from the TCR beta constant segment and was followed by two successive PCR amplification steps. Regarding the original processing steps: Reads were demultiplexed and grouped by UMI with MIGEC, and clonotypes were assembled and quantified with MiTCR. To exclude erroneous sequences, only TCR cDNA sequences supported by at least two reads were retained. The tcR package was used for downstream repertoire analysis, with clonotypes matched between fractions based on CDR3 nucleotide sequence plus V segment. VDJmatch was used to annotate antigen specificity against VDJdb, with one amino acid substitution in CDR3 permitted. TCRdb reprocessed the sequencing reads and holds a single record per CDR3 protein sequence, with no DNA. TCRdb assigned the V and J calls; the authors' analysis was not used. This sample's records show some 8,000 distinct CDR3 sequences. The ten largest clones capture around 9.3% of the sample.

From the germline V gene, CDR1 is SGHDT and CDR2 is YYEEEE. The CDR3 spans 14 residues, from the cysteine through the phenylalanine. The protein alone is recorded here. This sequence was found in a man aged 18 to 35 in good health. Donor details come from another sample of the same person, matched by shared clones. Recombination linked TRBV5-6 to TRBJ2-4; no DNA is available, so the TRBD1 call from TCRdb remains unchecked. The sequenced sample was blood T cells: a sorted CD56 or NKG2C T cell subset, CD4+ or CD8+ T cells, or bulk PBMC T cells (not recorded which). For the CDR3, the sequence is CASSSTGGGYIQYF.